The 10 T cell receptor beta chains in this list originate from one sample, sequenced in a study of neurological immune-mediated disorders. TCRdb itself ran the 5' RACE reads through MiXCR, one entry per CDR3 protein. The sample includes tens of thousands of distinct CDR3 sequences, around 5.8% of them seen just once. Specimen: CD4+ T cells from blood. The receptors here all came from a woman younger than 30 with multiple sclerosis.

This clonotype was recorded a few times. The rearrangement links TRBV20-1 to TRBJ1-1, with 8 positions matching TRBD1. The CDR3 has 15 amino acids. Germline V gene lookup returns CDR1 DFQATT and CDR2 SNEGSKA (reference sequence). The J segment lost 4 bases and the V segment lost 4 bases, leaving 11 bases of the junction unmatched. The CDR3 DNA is TGCAGTGCTACCGGCCAGGGGGCTGGGATCACTGAAGCTTTCTTT. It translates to CSATGQGAGITEAFF.

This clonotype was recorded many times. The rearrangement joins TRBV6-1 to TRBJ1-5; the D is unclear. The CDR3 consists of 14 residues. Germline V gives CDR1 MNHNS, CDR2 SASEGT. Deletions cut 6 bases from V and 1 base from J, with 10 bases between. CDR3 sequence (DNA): TGTGCCAGCAGCAAACAAGGGAGCAATCAGCCCCAGCATTTT. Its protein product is CASSKQGSNQPQHF.

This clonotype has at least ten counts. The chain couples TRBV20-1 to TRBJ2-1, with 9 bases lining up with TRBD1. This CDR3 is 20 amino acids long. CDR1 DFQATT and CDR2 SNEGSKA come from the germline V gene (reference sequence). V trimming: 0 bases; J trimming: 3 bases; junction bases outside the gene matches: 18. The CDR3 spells CSARELFREGQGFSYNEQFF. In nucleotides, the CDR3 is TGCAGTGCTAGAGAATTATTTCGAGAAGGACAGGGGTTTAGCTACAATGAGCAGTTCTTC.

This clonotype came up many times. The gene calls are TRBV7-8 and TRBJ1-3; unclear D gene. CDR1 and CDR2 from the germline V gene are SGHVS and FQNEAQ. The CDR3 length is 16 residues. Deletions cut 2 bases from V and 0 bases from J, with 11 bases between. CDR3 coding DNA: TGTGCCAGCAGCTTACGGCAGTCGGCCTCTGGAAACACCATATATTTT. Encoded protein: CASSLRQSASGNTIYF.

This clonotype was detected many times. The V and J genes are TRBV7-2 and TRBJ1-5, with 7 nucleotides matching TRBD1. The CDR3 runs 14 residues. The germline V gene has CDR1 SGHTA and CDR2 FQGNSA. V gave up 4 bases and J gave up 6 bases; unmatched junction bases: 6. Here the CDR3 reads CASSSRQGGQPQHF. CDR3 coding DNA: TGTGCCAGCAGCTCTAGACAGGGAGGTCAGCCCCAGCATTTT.

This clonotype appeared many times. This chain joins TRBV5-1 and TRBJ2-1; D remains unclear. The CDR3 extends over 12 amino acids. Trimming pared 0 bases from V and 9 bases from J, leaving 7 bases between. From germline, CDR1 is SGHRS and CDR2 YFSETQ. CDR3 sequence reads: CASSLVLAEQFF. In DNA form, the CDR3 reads TGCGCCAGCAGCTTGGTTCTGGCTGAGCAGTTCTTC.

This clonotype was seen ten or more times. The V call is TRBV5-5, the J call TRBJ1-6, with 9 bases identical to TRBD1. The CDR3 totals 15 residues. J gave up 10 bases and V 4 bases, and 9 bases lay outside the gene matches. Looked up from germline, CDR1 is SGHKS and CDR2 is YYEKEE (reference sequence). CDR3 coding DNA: TGTGCCAGCAGCGAATCCGGGACAGGGTGGTCACCCCTCCACTTT. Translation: CASSESGTGWSPLHF.

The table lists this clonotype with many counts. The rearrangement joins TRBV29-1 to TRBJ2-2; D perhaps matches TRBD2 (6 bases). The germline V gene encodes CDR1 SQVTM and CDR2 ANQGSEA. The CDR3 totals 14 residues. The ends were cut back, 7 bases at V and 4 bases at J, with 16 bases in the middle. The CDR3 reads CSAWDLSPTGELFF. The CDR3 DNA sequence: TGCAGCGCCTGGGACTTAAGTCCCACCGGGGAGCTGTTTTTT.

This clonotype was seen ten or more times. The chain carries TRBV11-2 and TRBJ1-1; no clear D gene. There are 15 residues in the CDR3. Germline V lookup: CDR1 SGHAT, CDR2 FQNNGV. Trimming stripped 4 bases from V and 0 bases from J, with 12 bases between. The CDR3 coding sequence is TGTGCCAGCAGCTCCCAACGGGGAGTGAACACTGAAGCTTTCTTT. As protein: CASSSQRGVNTEAFF.

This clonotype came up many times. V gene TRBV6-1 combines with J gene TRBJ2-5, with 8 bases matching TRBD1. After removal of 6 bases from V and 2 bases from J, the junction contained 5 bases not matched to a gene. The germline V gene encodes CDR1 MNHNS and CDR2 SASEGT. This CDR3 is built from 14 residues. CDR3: CASSLGQAQETQYF. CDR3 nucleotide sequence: TGTGCCAGCAGCCTGGGACAGGCTCAAGAGACCCAGTACTTC.